The clone carrying this T cell receptor beta chain was observed a few times. The target antigen is unknown. These data originate in a study of human T cells and chemical hapten exposure. Findings and limits, study-wide: Positive correlation was observed between PT1 expanded TCR counts and patch test score.

Looked up from germline, CDR1 is MGHRA and CDR2 is YSYEKL. The V and J ends lost 0 bases and 2 bases respectively, with 11 bases between them. There are 15 residues in the CDR3. Each cDNA molecule in the library carried unique molecular identifiers. One entry per CDR3 protein results from TCRdb running MiXCR on the RACE reads. The data contain about 98,000 distinct CDR3 sequences, less than 14% of them singletons. Noted time point: pre-sensitization, week 0. Documented treatment: therapeutic diphenylcyclopropenone sensitization with weekly scalp DPC. Non-pregnant alopecia patients aged 18 to 70, suitable for DPC therapy. Total RNA was extracted from unfractionated whole blood.

The sequence derives from an older woman with alopecia areata. Some clones in this sample may be carry-over from other donors' samples. Here the sequenced sample was whole blood, taken in connection with sensitization to the hapten diphenylcyclopropenone (DPC). The V call is TRBV4-1, the J call TRBJ2-7, with D unresolved. The CDR3 loop reads CASSQDWQPPYEQYF. Here the CDR3 DNA reads TGCGCCAGCAGCCAAGATTGGCAGCCGCCCTACGAGCAGTACTTC.